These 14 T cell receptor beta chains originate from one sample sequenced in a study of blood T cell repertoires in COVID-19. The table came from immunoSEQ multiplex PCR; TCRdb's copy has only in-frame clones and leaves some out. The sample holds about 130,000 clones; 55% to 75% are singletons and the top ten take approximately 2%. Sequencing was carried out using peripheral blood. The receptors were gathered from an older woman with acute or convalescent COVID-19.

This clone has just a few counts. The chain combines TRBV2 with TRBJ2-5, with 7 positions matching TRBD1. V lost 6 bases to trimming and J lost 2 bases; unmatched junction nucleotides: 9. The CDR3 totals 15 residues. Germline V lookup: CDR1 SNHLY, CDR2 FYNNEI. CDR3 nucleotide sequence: TGTGCCAGCAGCTTACAGGGGAAGGGACAAGAGACCCAGTACTTC. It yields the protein CASSLQGKGQETQYF.

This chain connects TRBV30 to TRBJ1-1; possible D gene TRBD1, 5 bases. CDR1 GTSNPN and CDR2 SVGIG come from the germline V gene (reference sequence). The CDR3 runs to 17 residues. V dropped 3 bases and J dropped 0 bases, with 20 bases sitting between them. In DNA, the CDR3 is TGTGCCTGGAGAGACCTCTTTAGGGGTACGATGAACACTGAAGCTTTCTTT. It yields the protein CAWRDLFRGTMNTEAFF.

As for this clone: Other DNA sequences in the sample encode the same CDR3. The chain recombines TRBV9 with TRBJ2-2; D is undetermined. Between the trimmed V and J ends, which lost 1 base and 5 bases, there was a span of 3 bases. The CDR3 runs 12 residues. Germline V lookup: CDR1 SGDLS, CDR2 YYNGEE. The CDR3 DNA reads TGTGCCAGCAGCGTACGTACCGGGGAGCTGTTTTTT. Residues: CASSVRTGELFF.

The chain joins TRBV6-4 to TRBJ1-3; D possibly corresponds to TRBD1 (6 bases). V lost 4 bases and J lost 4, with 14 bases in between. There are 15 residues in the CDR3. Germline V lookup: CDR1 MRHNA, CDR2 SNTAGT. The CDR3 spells CASSVAGARGNTIYF. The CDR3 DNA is TGTGCCAGCAGTGTAGCGGGGGCAAGAGGAAACACCATATATTTT.

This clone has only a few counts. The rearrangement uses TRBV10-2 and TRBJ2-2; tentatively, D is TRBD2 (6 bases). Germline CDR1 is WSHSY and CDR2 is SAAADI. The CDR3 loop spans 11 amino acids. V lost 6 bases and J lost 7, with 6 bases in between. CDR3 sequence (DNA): TGCGCCAGCAGGCGGGGCGGGGAGCTGTTTTTT. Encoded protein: CASRRGGELFF.

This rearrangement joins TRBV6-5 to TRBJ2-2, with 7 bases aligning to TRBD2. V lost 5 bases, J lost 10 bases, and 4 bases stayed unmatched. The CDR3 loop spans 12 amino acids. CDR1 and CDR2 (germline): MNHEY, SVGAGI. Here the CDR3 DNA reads TGTGCCAGCAGTCGGGGAGGGGTGGAGCTGTTTTTT. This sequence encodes CASSRGGVELFF.

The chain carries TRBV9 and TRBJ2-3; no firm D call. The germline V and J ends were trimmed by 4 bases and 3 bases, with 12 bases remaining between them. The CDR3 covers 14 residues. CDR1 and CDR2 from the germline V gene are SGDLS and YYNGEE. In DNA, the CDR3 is TGTGCCAGCAGCCGCAACCTAGGTACAGATACGCAGTATTTT. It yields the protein CASSRNLGTDTQYF. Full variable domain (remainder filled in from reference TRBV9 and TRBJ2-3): DSGVTQTPKHLITATGQRVTLRCSPRSGDLSVYWYQQSLDQGLQFLIQYYNGEERAKGNILERFSAQQFPDLHSELNLSSLELGDSALYFCASSRNLGTDTQYFGPGTRLTVL.

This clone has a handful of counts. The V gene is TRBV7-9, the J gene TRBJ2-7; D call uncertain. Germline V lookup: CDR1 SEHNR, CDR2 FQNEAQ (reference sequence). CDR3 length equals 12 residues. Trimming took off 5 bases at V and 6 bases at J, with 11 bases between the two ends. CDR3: CASSIDLGEQYF. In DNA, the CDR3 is TGTGCCAGCAGCATCGACTTGGGCGAGCAGTACTTC. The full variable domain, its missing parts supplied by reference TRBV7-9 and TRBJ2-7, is DTGVSQNPRHKITKRGQNVTFRCDPISEHNRLYWYRQTLGQGPEFLTYFQNEAQLEKSRLLSDRFSAERPKGSFSTLEIQRTEQGDSAMYLCASSIDLGEQYFGPGTRLTVT.

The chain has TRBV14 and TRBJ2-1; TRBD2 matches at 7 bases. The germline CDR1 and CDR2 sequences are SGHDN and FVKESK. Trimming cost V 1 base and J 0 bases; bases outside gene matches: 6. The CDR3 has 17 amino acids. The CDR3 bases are TGTGCCAGCAGCCAAGTCCGGCGGGGGAGCTCCTACAATGAGCAGTTCTTC. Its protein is CASSQVRRGSSYNEQFF. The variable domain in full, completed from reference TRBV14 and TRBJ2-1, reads EAGVTQFPSHSVIEKGQTVTLRCDPISGHDNLYWYRRVMGKEIKFLLHFVKESKQDESGMPNNRFLAERTGGTYSTLKVQPAELEDSGVYFCASSQVRRGSSYNEQFFGPGTRLTVL.

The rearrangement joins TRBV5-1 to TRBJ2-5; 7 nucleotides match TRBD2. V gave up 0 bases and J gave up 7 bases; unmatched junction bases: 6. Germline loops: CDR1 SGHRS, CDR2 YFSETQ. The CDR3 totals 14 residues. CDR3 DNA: TGCGCCAGCAGCTTGGAAACGGGGGAGGGGACCCAGTACTTC. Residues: CASSLETGEGTQYF.

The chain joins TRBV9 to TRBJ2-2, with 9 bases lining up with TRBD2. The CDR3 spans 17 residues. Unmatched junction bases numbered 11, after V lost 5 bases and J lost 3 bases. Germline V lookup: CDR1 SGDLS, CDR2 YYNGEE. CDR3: CASSRSTAGGDTGELFF. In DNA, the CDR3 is TGTGCCAGCAGTCGTAGTACGGCGGGAGGGGACACCGGGGAGCTGTTTTTT.

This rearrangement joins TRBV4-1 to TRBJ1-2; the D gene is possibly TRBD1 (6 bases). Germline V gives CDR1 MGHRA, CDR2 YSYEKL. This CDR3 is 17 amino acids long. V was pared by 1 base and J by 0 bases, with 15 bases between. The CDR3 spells CASSQVFRDIANYGYTF. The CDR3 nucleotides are TGCGCCAGCAGCCAAGTTTTCCGGGACATAGCTAACTATGGCTACACCTTC.

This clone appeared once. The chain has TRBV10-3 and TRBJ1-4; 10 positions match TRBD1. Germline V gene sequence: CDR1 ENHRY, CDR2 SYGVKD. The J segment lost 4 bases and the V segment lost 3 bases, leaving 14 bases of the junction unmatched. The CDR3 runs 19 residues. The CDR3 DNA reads TGTGCCATCAGTGACCCCGAACTACCGGGACAGGGGATTAATGAAAAACTGTTTTTT. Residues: CAISDPELPGQGINEKLFF.

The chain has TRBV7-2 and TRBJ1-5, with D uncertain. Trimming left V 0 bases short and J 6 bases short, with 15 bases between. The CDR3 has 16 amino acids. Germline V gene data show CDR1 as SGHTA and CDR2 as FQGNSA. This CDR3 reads CASSLASGGWGQPQHF. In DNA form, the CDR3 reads TGTGCCAGCAGCTTAGCCTCCGGAGGGTGGGGTCAGCCCCAGCATTTT.